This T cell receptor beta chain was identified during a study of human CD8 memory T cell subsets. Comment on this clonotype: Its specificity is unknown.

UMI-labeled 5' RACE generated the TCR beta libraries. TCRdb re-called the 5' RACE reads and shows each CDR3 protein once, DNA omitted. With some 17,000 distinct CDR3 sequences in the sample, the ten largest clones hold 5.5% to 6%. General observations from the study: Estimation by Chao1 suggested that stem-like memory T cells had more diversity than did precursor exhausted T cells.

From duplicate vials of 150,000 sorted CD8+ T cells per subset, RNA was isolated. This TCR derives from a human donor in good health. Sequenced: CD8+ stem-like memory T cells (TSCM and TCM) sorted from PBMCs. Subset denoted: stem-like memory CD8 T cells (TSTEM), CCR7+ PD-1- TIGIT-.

The CDR3 loop is CASRRQGDNQPQHF. V is TRBV12-3 or TRBV12-4 and J is TRBJ1-5; lacking DNA, the TRBD1 call made by TCRdb goes unchecked. The CDR3 covers 14 residues.